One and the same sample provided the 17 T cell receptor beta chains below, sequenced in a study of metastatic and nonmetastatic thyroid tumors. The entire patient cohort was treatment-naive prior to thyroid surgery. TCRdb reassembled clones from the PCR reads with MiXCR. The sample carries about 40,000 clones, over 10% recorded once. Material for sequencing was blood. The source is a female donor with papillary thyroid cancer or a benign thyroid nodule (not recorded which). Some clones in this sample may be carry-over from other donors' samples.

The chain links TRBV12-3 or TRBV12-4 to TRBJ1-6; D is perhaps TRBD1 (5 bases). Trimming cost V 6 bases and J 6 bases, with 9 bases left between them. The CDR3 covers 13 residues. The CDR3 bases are TGTGCCAGCAGGCTTGACAGTAATTCACCCCTCCACTTT. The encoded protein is CASRLDSNSPLHF.

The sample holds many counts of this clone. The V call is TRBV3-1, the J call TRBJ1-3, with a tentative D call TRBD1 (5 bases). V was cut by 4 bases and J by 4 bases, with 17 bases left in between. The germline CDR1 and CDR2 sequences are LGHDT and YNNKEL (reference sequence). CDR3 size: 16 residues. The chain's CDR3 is CASSLLWGRRGNTIYF. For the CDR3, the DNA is TGTGCCAGCAGCCTTTTGTGGGGCAGGAGGGGAAACACCATATATTTT. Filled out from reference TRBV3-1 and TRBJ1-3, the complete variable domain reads DTAVSQTPKYLVTQMGNDKSIKCEQNLGHDTMYWYKQDSKKFLKIMFSYNNKELIINETVPNRFSPKSPDKAHLNLHINSLELGDSAVYFCASSLLWGRRGNTIYFGEGSWLTVV.

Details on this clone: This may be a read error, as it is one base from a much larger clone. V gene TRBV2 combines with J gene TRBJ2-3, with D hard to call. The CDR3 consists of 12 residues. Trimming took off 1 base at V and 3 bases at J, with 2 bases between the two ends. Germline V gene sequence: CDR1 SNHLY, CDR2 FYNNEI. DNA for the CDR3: TGTGCCAGCAGTGAAGGGACAGATACGCAGTATTTT. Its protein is CASSEGTDTQYF. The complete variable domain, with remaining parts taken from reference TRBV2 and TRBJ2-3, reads EPEVTQTPSHQVTQMGQEVILRCVPISNHLYFYWYRQILGQKVEFLVSFYNNEISEKSEIFDDQFSVERPDGSNFTLKIRSTKLEDSAMYFCASSEGTDTQYFGPGTRLTVL.

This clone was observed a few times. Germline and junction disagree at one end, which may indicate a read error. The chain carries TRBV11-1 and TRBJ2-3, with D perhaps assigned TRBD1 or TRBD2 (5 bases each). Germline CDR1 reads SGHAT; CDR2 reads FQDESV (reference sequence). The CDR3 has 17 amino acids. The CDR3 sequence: CASNLDPGRGGTDTQYF. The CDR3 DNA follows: TGTGCCAGCAACTTAGATCCGGGCCGAGGGGGCACAGATACGCAGTATTTT. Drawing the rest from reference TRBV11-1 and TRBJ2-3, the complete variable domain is EAEVAQSPRYKITEKSQAVAFWCDPISGHATLYWYRQILGQGPELLVQFQDESVVDDSQLPKDRFSAERLKGVDSTLKIQPAELGDSAMYLCASNLDPGRGGTDTQYFGPGTRLTVL.

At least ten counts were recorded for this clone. The CDR3 here is CASSQESQPQHF. CDR3 sequence (DNA): TGTGCCAGCAGCCAAGAATCCCAGCCCCAGCATTTT. The chain recombines TRBV4-2 with TRBJ1-5; D not resolved. Germline V gene sequence: CDR1 LGHNA, CDR2 YNFKEQ. The CDR3 length is 12 residues. The V gene lost 0 bases and the J gene lost 7 bases, with 4 bases spanning the gap.

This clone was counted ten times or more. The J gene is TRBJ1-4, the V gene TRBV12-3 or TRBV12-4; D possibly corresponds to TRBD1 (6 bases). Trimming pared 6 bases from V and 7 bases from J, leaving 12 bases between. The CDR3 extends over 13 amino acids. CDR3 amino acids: CASSRGGSEKLFF. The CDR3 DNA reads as TGTGCCAGCAGCCGCGGGGGCTCTGAAAAACTGTTTTTT.

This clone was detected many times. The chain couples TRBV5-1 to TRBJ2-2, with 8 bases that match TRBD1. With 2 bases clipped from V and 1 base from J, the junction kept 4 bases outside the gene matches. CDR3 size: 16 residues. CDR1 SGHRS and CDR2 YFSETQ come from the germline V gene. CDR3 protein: CASSLSGTGNTGELFF. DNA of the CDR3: TGCGCCAGCAGCTTATCCGGGACAGGGAACACCGGGGAGCTGTTTTTT.

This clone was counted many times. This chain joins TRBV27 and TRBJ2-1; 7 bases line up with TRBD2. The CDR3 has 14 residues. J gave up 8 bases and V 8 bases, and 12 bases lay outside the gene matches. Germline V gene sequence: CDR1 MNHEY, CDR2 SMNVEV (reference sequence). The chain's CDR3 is CASGAWDYWDEQFF. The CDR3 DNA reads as TGTGCCAGCGGAGCGTGGGACTATTGGGATGAGCAGTTCTTC.

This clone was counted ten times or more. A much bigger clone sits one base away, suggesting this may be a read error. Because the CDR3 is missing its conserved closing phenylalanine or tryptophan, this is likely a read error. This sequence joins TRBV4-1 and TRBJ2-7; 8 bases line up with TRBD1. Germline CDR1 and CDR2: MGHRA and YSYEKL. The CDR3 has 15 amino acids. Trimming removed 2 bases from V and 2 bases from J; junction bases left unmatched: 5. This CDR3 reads CASSQQGQATYEQYS. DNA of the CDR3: TGCGCCAGCAGCCAACAGGGACAGGCTACCTACGAGCAGTACTCC.

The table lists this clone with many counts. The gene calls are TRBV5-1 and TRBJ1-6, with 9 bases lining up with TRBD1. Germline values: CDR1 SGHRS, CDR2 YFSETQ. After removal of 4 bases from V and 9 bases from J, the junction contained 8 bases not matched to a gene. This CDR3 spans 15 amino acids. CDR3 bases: TGCGCCAGCAGCGGCGGCGGACAGGGGCTTTCACCCCTCCACTTT. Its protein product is CASSGGGQGLSPLHF.

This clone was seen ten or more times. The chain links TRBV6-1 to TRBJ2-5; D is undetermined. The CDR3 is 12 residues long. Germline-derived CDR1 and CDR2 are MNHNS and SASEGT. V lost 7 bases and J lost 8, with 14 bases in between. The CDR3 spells CASTLTSGTQYF. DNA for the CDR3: TGTGCCAGCACCTTGACATCAGGAACCCAGTACTTC.

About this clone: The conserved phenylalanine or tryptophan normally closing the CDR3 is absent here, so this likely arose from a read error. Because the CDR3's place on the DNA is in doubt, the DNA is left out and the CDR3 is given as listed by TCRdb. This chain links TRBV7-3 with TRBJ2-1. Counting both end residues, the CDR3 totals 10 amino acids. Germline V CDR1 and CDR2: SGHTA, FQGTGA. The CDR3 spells CASSSYRRIR.

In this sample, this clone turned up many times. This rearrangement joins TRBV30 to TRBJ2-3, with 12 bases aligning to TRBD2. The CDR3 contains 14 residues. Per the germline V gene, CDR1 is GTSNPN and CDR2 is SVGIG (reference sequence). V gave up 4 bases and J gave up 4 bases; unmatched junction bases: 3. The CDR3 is CAWILAGGSDTQYF. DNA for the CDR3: TGTGCCTGGATTCTAGCGGGAGGGTCAGATACGCAGTATTTT.

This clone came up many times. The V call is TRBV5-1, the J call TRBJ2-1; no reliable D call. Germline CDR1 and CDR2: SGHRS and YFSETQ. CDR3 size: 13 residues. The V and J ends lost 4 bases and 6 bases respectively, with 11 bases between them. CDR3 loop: CASSEDDGNEQFF. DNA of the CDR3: TGCGCCAGCAGCGAGGATGACGGCAATGAGCAGTTCTTC.

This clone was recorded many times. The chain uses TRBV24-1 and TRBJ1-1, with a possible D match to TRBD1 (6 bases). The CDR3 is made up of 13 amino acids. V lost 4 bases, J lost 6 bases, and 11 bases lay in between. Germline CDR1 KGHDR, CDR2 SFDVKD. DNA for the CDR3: TGTGCCACCAGTGACCCCGGGACATCTGAAGCTTTCTTT. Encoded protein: CATSDPGTSEAFF.

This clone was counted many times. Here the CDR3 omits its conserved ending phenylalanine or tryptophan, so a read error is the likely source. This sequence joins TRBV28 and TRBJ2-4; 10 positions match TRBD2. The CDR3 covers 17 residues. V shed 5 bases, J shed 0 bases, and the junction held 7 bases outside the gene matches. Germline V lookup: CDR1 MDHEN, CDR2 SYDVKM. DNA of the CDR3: TGTGCCAGCAGTACGACCGGACTAGCGGTAGCCAAAAACATTCAGTACCTC. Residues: CASSTTGLAVAKNIQYL.

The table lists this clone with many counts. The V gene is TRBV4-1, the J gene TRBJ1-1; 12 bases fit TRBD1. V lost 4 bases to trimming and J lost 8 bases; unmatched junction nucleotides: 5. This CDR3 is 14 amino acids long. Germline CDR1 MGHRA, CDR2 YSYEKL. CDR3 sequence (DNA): TGCGCCAGCAGCCCCGGGACAGGGGGCCCCGAAGCTTTCTTT. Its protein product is CASSPGTGGPEAFF.